These T cell receptor beta chains were read from a single sample in a study of blood T cell repertoires in COVID-19. Repertoires were generated with immunoSEQ multiplex PCR, while TCRdb's copy carries only in-frame clones and drops some. The data hold roughly 120,000 clones, with around 78% observed a single time. The source material was peripheral blood. All receptors derive from a woman in her fifties or sixties with acute or convalescent COVID-19. The CDR3 runs from the conserved cysteine through the conserved F or W. A D gene is named only where the DNA matches it firmly. Expanded clones are given a class, and other clones once, few, many or no size at all.

d_gene,j_gene,abundance,v_gene,CDR3nt,CDR3aa
NA,TRBJ2-2,NA,TRBV5-1,TGCGCCAGCAGCTGGAGCGAGACCGGGGAGCTGTTTTTT,CASSWSETGELFF
NA,TRBJ1-1,NA,TRBV12-3/TRBV12-4,TGTGCCAGCAGTTGGGAACGGGATCTTGAAGCTTTCTTT,CASSWERDLEAFF
TRBD1,TRBJ2-7,NA,TRBV10-3,TGTGCCATCAGTGAGACAGGGGATGAAGAGCAGTACTTC,CAISETGDEEQYF
TRBD2,TRBJ2-1,NA,TRBV7-6,TGTGCCAGCAGCCAGACTAGCCTCGGTGAGCAGTTCTTC,CASSQTSLGEQFF
NA,TRBJ2-1,NA,TRBV18,TGTGCCAGCTCACTGATGAGGGAGGAGCAGTTCTTC,CASSLMREEQFF
NA,TRBJ1-5,NA,TRBV7-6,TGTGCCAGCAGCTTAGCGCCAGGGGCTAGCAATCAGCCCCAGCATTTT,CASSLAPGASNQPQHF
TRBD1,TRBJ2-2,NA,TRBV7-3,TGTGCCAGCAGCCCAACAGGGGGAAGGACCGGGGAGCTGTTTTTT,CASSPTGGRTGELFF
NA,TRBJ1-1,once,TRBV3-1/TRBV3-2,TGTGCCAGCAGCCAGACCGGGACAACCGAAGCTTTCTTT,CASSQTGTTEAFF
NA,TRBJ1-1,NA,TRBV12-5,TGTGCTAGTGGTTTGGTTCAAGGGAGGACTGAAGCTTTCTTT,CASGLVQGRTEAFF
NA,TRBJ2-1,many,TRBV12-3/TRBV12-4,TGTGCCAGCAGTTGGGAGATAAATGAGCAGTTCTTC,CASSWEINEQFF
NA,TRBJ2-7,NA,TRBV19,TGTGCCAGCAGCGAGGAGTACTCCTACGAGCAGTACTTC,CASSEEYSYEQYF
TRBD2,TRBJ2-7,NA,TRBV3-1/TRBV3-2,TGTGCCAGCAGCCAAGGTTCGGGGGGTACCTACGAGCAGTACTTC,CASSQGSGGTYEQYF
NA,TRBJ1-1,NA,TRBV19,TGTGCCAGTATGAGCACTGAAGCTTTCTTT,CASMSTEAFF
TRBD2,TRBJ2-1,NA,TRBV6-2/TRBV6-3,TGTGCCAGCAGTCAACTAGCGGGAGGGTCCTACAATGAGCAGTTCTTC,CASSQLAGGSYNEQFF
NA,TRBJ1-2,few,TRBV7-8,TGTGCCAGCAGCTCAAGGGTTCCGGACAGACGATATGGCTACACCTTC,CASSSRVPDRRYGYTF
TRBD1,TRBJ2-7,NA,TRBV24-1,TGTGCCACCAGTGACCCGACAGGGTCTAAGTACGAGCAGTACTTC,CATSDPTGSKYEQYF
NA,TRBJ1-1,NA,TRBV10-3,TGTGCCATCAGTGAGTCGAGGGAACCAGCTTTCTTT,CAISESREPAFF
NA,TRBJ1-1,NA,TRBV28,TGTGCCAGCACCCGATCGAAGGGGCGCACTGAAGCTTTCTTT,CASTRSKGRTEAFF
NA,TRBJ2-1,once,TRBV28,TGTGCCAGCAGTTTACTAACAGGTAATGAGCAGTTCTTC,CASSLLTGNEQFF
TRBD1,TRBJ1-6,NA,TRBV3-1/TRBV3-2,TGTGCCAGCAGCCAAGTGCCAGGGGGGATTTCACCCCTCCACTTT,CASSQVPGGISPLHF
NA,TRBJ1-2,once,TRBV30,TGTGCCTGGTATAAAGCGGGACATCTCTATGGCTACACCTTC,CAWYKAGHLYGYTF
NA,TRBJ1-1,NA,TRBV2,TGTGCCAGCTCGACTGGGAACACTGAAGCTTTCTTT,CASSTGNTEAFF
TRBD1,TRBJ2-5,once,TRBV14,TGTGCCAGCAGCCAAGAATGGCAGGGGGCCAGAGAGACCCAGTACTTC,CASSQEWQGARETQYF
TRBD1,TRBJ2-7,once,TRBV24-1,TGTGCCACCAGTGATTTTGACAGGGGGCTTTCCCCCGAGCAGTACTTC,CATSDFDRGLSPEQYF
NA,TRBJ1-3,once,TRBV2,TGTGCCAGCAACAGCCTCTCTGGAAACACCATATATTTT,CASNSLSGNTIYF
NA,TRBJ1-5,NA,TRBV24-1,TGTGCCACCAGTGATTGGGGGGCGGGAGTGGCCACTCAGCCCCAGCATTTT,CATSDWGAGVATQPQHF
TRBD2,TRBJ2-7,NA,TRBV29-1,TGCAGCGTTCTAGCGGGACCCTCCTACGAGCAGTACTTC,CSVLAGPSYEQYF
TRBD2,TRBJ2-2,NA,TRBV28,TGTGCCAGCAAAGCGGGGGGGCTTTACACCGGGGAGCTGTTTTTT,CASKAGGLYTGELFF
TRBD2,TRBJ2-3,NA,TRBV5-1,TGCGCCAGCAGCTTAGCGGGGATGGTGGATACGCAGTATTTT,CASSLAGMVDTQYF
NA,TRBJ1-4,NA,TRBV5-6,TGTGCCAGCAGCACAGGACAGCTTAATGAAAAACTGTTTTTT,CASSTGQLNEKLFF
TRBD2,TRBJ2-1,NA,TRBV2,TGTGCCAGCAGTGAAGGCCGGGGAGGGTCCTACAATGAGCAGTTCTTC,CASSEGRGGSYNEQFF
NA,TRBJ1-3,NA,TRBV21-1,TGTGCCAGCAGCTCAGGGGGGCTAGACAGGGGCTCTGGAAACACCATATATTTT,CASSSGGLDRGSGNTIYF
NA,TRBJ2-7,NA,TRBV2,TGTGCCAGCAATTTACAGGGAGCCACCTACGAGCAGTACTTC,CASNLQGATYEQYF
NA,TRBJ1-2,NA,TRBV19,TGTGCCAGTTTAGGGGGAACTGGCTACACCTTC,CASLGGTGYTF
NA,TRBJ1-1,NA,TRBV3-1/TRBV3-2,TGTGCCAGCAGCCAACGAGGAGGCTTCGGGGACACTGAAGCTTTCTTT,CASSQRGGFGDTEAFF
NA,TRBJ1-1,NA,TRBV20-1,TGCAGTGCTAGTACAGGGAACACTGAAGCTTTCTTT,CSASTGNTEAFF
NA,TRBJ1-5,NA,TRBV18,TGTGCCAGCTCACCGACAGATAGCAATCAGCCCCAGCATTTT,CASSPTDSNQPQHF
TRBD1,TRBJ1-1,once,TRBV7-6,TGTGCCAGCAGCTTAAAGCCCACCGGGACAGGGGTTCATCGCGCTGAAGCTTTCTTT,CASSLKPTGTGVHRAEAFF
NA,TRBJ1-5,NA,TRBV29-1,TGCAGCGTTGCTCCCGGGACGGGGGATCAGCCCCAGCATTTT,CSVAPGTGDQPQHF
NA,TRBJ2-7,NA,TRBV7-3,TGTGCCAGCAGCGTCCGGGGCGGGGACGAGCAGTACTTC,CASSVRGGDEQYF
NA,TRBJ2-2,NA,TRBV11-2,TGTGCCAGCAGCTTAGATCCCGGACTGGGCCACGGGGAGCTGTTTTTT,CASSLDPGLGHGELFF